A selection of T cell receptor beta chains follows, all from one sample in a study of CD8+ T cells in alopecia areata. Method: immunoSEQ multiplex PCR; TCRdb's copy keeps in-frame clones and lacks some. The sample yields 75,000 to 100,000 clones, about 45% seen once. Sequences were obtained from CD4+ T cells sorted from blood. The receptor source for this set is a human donor with alopecia areata. Each CDR3 is given with its conserved first and last residue. The D gene is left open where the match is weak. Where a row states a size, it is once, few, many or the class of an expanded clone; other rows omit it.

J gene: TRBJ2-1
clone size: -
V gene: TRBV2
D gene: TRBD2
CDR3 protein: CASSGGASGRSSSYNEQFF
CDR3 DNA: TGTGCCAGCAGTGGGGGGGCTAGCGGGAGGTCGAGCTCCTACAATGAGCAGTTCTTC

J gene: TRBJ2-7
clone size: -
V gene: TRBV27
D gene: -
CDR3 protein: CASALTDTSYEQYF
CDR3 DNA: TGTGCCAGCGCACTGACGGATACCTCCTACGAGCAGTACTTC

J gene: TRBJ2-5
clone size: -
V gene: TRBV27
D gene: -
CDR3 protein: CASSLTQYF
CDR3 DNA: TGTGCCAGCAGTTTAACCCAGTACTTC

J gene: TRBJ2-7
clone size: medium-sized
V gene: TRBV14
D gene: TRBD2
CDR3 protein: CASSVPRGRQYF
CDR3 DNA: TGTGCCAGCAGCGTCCCGCGCGGGAGGCAGTACTTC

J gene: TRBJ1-1
clone size: -
V gene: TRBV7-9
D gene: TRBD1
CDR3 protein: CASSPVTGANTEAFF
CDR3 DNA: TGTGCCAGCAGCCCGGTCACAGGGGCCAACACTGAAGCTTTCTTT

J gene: TRBJ2-3
clone size: -
V gene: TRBV4-1
D gene: -
CDR3 protein: CASSQSINRDTQYF
CDR3 DNA: TGCGCCAGCAGCCAATCCATCAATCGTGATACGCAGTATTTT

J gene: TRBJ2-3
clone size: few
V gene: TRBV7-9
D gene: -
CDR3 protein: CASSSRTWAVGTQYF
CDR3 DNA: TGTGCCAGCAGCTCGAGGACTTGGGCGGTCGGGACGCAGTATTTT

J gene: TRBJ1-4
clone size: -
V gene: TRBV6-5
D gene: -
CDR3 protein: CASRSGTARGKLFF
CDR3 DNA: TGTGCCAGCAGATCCGGGACGGCCCGGGGAAAACTGTTTTTT

J gene: TRBJ2-3
clone size: -
V gene: TRBV20-1
D gene: -
CDR3 protein: CSASSTDTQYF
CDR3 DNA: TGCAGTGCTAGCAGCACAGATACGCAGTATTTT

J gene: TRBJ1-3
clone size: -
V gene: TRBV29-1
D gene: -
CDR3 protein: CGGGGLGNTIYF
CDR3 DNA: TGCGGGGGAGGTGGGCTTGGAAACACCATATATTTT

J gene: TRBJ2-1
clone size: -
V gene: TRBV20-1
D gene: -
CDR3 protein: CSASRGYEQFF
CDR3 DNA: TGCAGTGCTAGCCGCGGGTATGAGCAGTTCTTC